One and the same sample provided the 11 T cell receptor beta chains below, sequenced in a study of cytomegalovirus exposure and HLA in healthy donors. Both 60 Vbeta primers and 13 Jbeta primers went into the PCR. This table comes from immunoSEQ multiplex PCR, and its TCRdb copy is limited to in-frame clones, with some not included. The sample records 110,000 or so clones, more than 65% being singletons. Source material: PBMCs. These TCRs come from a man aged 25-45 years in good health and CMV-seronegative.

The gene calls are TRBV13 and TRBJ2-5; TRBD1 matches 9 bases. V dropped 2 bases and J dropped 0; count of bases not matched to a gene: 1. Germline V gene data show CDR1 as PRHDT and CDR2 as FYEKMQ (reference sequence). CDR3 size: 15 residues. CDR3 DNA sequence: TGTGCCAGCAGCTTACGGGACAGGGACCAAGAGACCCAGTACTTC. Translation gives CASSLRDRDQETQYF.

The rearrangement uses TRBV12-1 and TRBJ2-5; the table's D call TRBD2 went unverified against the DNA. TRBV12-1 is flagged as a pseudogene. The CDR3 runs to 16 residues. CDR3 DNA: TGTGCCAGCAGCTTTGTGGGGCGGGAGAGAAGAGAGACCCAGTACTTC. It specifies CASSFVGRERRETQYF.

The chain is built from TRBV9 and TRBJ2-2; D is possibly TRBD1 (6 bases). Germline V gives CDR1 SGDLS, CDR2 YYNGEE. This CDR3 is built from 15 residues. Trimming cost V 0 bases and J 3 bases, with 9 bases left between them. Written as DNA, the CDR3 is TGTGCCAGCAGCGTAGGGGGGCAGGACACCGGGGAGCTGTTTTTT. Translation gives CASSVGGQDTGELFF.

This clone was recorded once. The V call is TRBV5-1, the J call TRBJ2-7, with no clear D. The CDR3 has 14 residues. CDR1 SGHRS and CDR2 YFSETQ come from the germline V gene. Trimming cost V 0 bases and J 4 bases, with 11 bases left between them. The CDR3: CASSLDLTSYEQYF. In DNA, the CDR3 is TGCGCCAGCAGCTTGGACCTAACCTCGTACGAGCAGTACTTC.

The chain carries TRBV5-1 and TRBJ2-1; possibly TRBD1 for D (6 bases). Per germline, CDR1 SGHRS and CDR2 YFSETQ. The length of the CDR3 is 17 residues. V was cut by 0 bases and J by 7 bases, with 20 bases left in between. The CDR3 is CASSLEGRQGSTNEQFF. In DNA, the CDR3 is TGCGCCAGCAGCTTGGAAGGTCGTCAGGGGTCAACGAATGAGCAGTTCTTC.

V usage is TRBV29-1 and J usage is TRBJ1-5; 8 bases align to TRBD1. This CDR3 is built from 15 residues. Unmatched junction bases numbered 9, after V lost 6 bases and J lost 2 bases. Germline-derived CDR1 and CDR2 are SQVTM and ANQGSEA. CDR3 region: CSVRETGAGNQPQHF. In DNA, the CDR3 is TGCAGCGTGCGTGAGACAGGGGCGGGCAATCAGCCCCAGCATTTT.

V gene TRBV28 combines with J gene TRBJ2-1, with 11 bases identical to TRBD1. V shed 4 bases, J shed 7 bases, and the junction held 3 bases outside the gene matches. Per the germline V gene, CDR1 is MDHEN and CDR2 is SYDVKM. The CDR3 runs to 14 residues. DNA of the CDR3: TGTGCCAGCAGTTGGACAGGGGGCCTAAATGAGCAGTTCTTC. Translating gives CASSWTGGLNEQFF.

This clone is labeled medium-sized. This chain connects TRBV6-5 to TRBJ1-1; possibly TRBD1 for D (6 bases). This CDR3 comprises 13 residues. Germline V gene data show CDR1 as MNHEY and CDR2 as SVGAGI. V lost 5 bases, J lost 3 bases, and 10 bases lay in between. The CDR3: CASSAGVHTEAFF. CDR3 in DNA: TGTGCCAGCAGTGCAGGGGTCCACACTGAAGCTTTCTTT.

On this clone: This same CDR3 is encoded by further DNA sequences in the sample. The chain combines TRBV19 with TRBJ1-1, with 7 bases lining up with TRBD1. Germline loops: CDR1 LNHDA, CDR2 SQIVND (reference sequence). The CDR3 totals 14 residues. J was trimmed by 2 bases and V by 3 bases; bases with no gene match: 3. The CDR3 DNA reads TGTGCCAGTAGTATCGGGACAGCAAACACTGAAGCTTTCTTT. Residues: CASSIGTANTEAFF.

The chain couples TRBV29-1 to TRBJ2-2, with 10 bases identical to TRBD1. The germline gives CDR1 SQVTM, CDR2 ANQGSEA. The CDR3 sequence is 13 residues long. The J segment lost 4 bases and the V segment lost 7 bases, leaving 3 bases of the junction unmatched. The CDR3 loop reads CSARQGATGELFF. In DNA, the CDR3 is TGCAGCGCCCGACAGGGGGCCACCGGGGAGCTGTTTTTT.

This rearrangement joins TRBV5-1 to TRBJ1-1, with a tentative D call TRBD1 (6 bases). Trimming shortened V by 2 bases and J by 0 bases, and 20 bases separated the two germline ends. This CDR3 is 18 amino acids long. Germline V gene lookup returns CDR1 SGHRS and CDR2 YFSETQ. CDR3 residues: CASSLFKMSGTLNTEAFF. DNA of the CDR3: TGCGCCAGCAGCTTATTTAAAATGTCGGGGACACTGAACACTGAAGCTTTCTTT.